The 32 T cell receptor beta chains below were found in one sample sequenced in a study of blood T cell repertoires in COVID-19. Measured with immunoSEQ multiplex PCR; TCRdb has only the in-frame clones, and not every one. This table holds approximately 97,000 clones, around 85% found once. Material: peripheral blood. The receptor set was obtained from a man aged 55 to 70 with acute or convalescent COVID-19.

This clone showed up many times. The V call is TRBV19, the J call TRBJ2-1; 7 bases are a match to TRBD2. CDR3 size: 14 residues. V gave up 4 bases and J gave up 5 bases; unmatched junction bases: 5. CDR1 and CDR2 from the germline V gene are LNHDA and SQIVND (reference sequence). The DNA of the CDR3 is TGTGCCAGTAGTAATCGCGGGGGTAACAATGAGCAGTTCTTC. Its translation is CASSNRGGNNEQFF.

V is TRBV15 and J is TRBJ1-2, with D hard to call. The germline V gene encodes CDR1 LNHNV and CDR2 YYDKDF (reference sequence). This CDR3 is 13 amino acids long. The germline V and J ends were trimmed by 4 bases and 0 bases, with 6 bases remaining between them. The CDR3, as DNA: TGTGCCACCAGCATCGGGGCTAACTATGGCTACACCTTC. It codes for CATSIGANYGYTF.

The V and J genes are TRBV25-1 and TRBJ2-7; D may be TRBD1 (6 bases). CDR3 length: 15 residues. Germline V gene data show CDR1 as MGHDK and CDR2 as SYGVNS. V was shortened by 6 bases and J by 0 bases, with 15 bases between the two germline ends. The CDR3 protein is CASSFRGLSSYEQYF. In DNA, the CDR3 is TGTGCCAGCAGCTTCAGGGGCTTAAGCTCCTACGAGCAGTACTTC.

The rearrangement joins TRBV28 to TRBJ1-1; no definite D call. Per the germline V gene, CDR1 is MDHEN and CDR2 is SYDVKM. Trimming cost V 7 bases and J 7 bases, with 22 bases left between them. The length of the CDR3 is 15 residues. DNA of the CDR3: TGTGCCAGCACTGGCCCCCAGCGAGACGTAGTTGAAGCTTTCTTT. The encoded protein is CASTGPQRDVVEAFF.

This chain connects TRBV20-1 to TRBJ2-7; no firm D call. Deletions cut 4 bases from V and 3 bases from J, with 4 bases between. Germline V gives CDR1 DFQATT, CDR2 SNEGSKA (reference sequence). The CDR3 length is 10 residues. In nucleotides, the CDR3 is TGCAGTGCTACTAGCTACGAGCAGTACTTC. Its translation: CSATSYEQYF.

V is TRBV4-2 and J is TRBJ1-1; D gene uncertain. Trimming stripped 2 bases from V and 2 bases from J, with 3 bases between. The CDR3 contains 12 residues. The germline V gene has CDR1 LGHNA and CDR2 YNFKEQ. CDR3 residues: CASSQLNTEAFF. CDR3 nucleotide sequence: TGTGCCAGCAGCCAATTAAACACTGAAGCTTTCTTT.

The J gene is TRBJ2-5, the V gene TRBV5-1, with 9 bases aligning to TRBD2. CDR3 length equals 15 residues. V dropped 5 bases and J dropped 2; count of bases not matched to a gene: 7. Germline V gene sequence: CDR1 SGHRS, CDR2 YFSETQ. The CDR3 region is CASRRRLAEQETQYF. CDR3 nucleotide sequence: TGCGCCAGCAGAAGAAGACTAGCGGAGCAAGAGACCCAGTACTTC.

This rearrangement joins TRBV6-5 to TRBJ1-2, with 7 bases fitting TRBD1. Losses at the gene ends were 10 bases for V and 4 bases for J; bases not matched to a gene: 9. Germline V CDR1 and CDR2: MNHEY, SVGAGI. The length of the CDR3 is 13 residues. The CDR3: CATILAGGYGYTF. In DNA form, the CDR3 reads TGTGCCACAATACTCGCAGGGGGCTATGGCTACACCTTC.

The V call is TRBV7-2, the J call TRBJ2-1, with D hard to call. CDR3 length: 13 amino acids. The V end lost 6 bases, the J end lost 7 bases, and 13 bases lay between the germline ends. In germline, CDR1 is SGHTA, CDR2 FQGNSA. The DNA for the CDR3 is TGTGCCAGCAGAATAGCCGGTCTAAATGAGCAGTTCTTC. Translated, it gives CASRIAGLNEQFF.

This clone has only one observation. V gene TRBV7-9 combines with J gene TRBJ2-7, with 9 bases aligning to TRBD1. CDR3 size: 14 residues. V gave up 5 bases and J gave up 5 bases; unmatched junction bases: 7. In germline, CDR1 is SEHNR, CDR2 FQNEAQ (reference sequence). CDR3 residues: CASSKRDRANEQYF. The DNA for the CDR3 is TGTGCCAGCAGCAAAAGGGACAGGGCCAACGAGCAGTACTTC.

The V call is TRBV30, the J call TRBJ1-6; tentative D call: TRBD1 (5 bases). The germline V and J ends were trimmed by 4 bases and 6 bases, with 13 bases remaining between them. Germline V gene lookup returns CDR1 GTSNPN and CDR2 SVGIG (reference sequence). The CDR3 sequence is 14 residues long. CDR3 protein: CAWTARVGNSPLHF. The CDR3 DNA reads as TGTGCCTGGACGGCCAGGGTCGGTAATTCACCCCTCCACTTT.

The chain is built from TRBV5-5 and TRBJ1-4, with unresolved D. V lost 1 base, J lost 0 bases, and 7 bases lay in between. Per the germline V gene, CDR1 is SGHKS and CDR2 is YYEKEE (reference sequence). CDR3 length equals 15 residues. In DNA, the CDR3 is TGTGCCAGCAGCTTGTACACCTCAACTAATGAAAAACTGTTTTTT. It codes for CASSLYTSTNEKLFF. The entire variable domain, with the rest obtained from reference TRBV5-5 and TRBJ1-4, is as follows: DAGVTQSPTHLIKTRGQQVTLRCSPISGHKSVSWYQQVLGQGPQFIFQYYEKEERGRGNFPDRFSARQFPNYSSELNVNALLLGDSALYLCASSLYTSTNEKLFFGSGTQLSVL.

The genes are TRBV7-2 and TRBJ2-1, with 9 bases lining up with TRBD2. Unmatched junction bases numbered 13, after V lost 0 bases and J lost 4 bases. Germline lookup yields CDR1 SGHTA and CDR2 FQGNSA. The CDR3 has 19 amino acids. The CDR3 nucleotides are TGTGCCAGCAGCTTAGCGAAACTCAGGCGGGAGGGGTTATACAATGAGCAGTTCTTC. This gives the protein CASSLAKLRREGLYNEQFF.

This sequence joins TRBV28 and TRBJ1-6; 10 positions agree with TRBD1. The length of the CDR3 is 17 residues. From germline, CDR1 is MDHEN and CDR2 SYDVKM. Losses at the gene ends were 6 bases for V and 5 bases for J; bases not matched to a gene: 10. CDR3 in amino acids: CASSRPTGTGDNSPLHF. The CDR3, as DNA: TGTGCCAGCAGCAGACCAACCGGGACAGGGGATAATTCACCCCTCCACTTT.

With respect to this clone: In the same sample, other DNA sequences code for this CDR3. As DNA, the CDR3 is TGTGCCAGCAGCCAAGTTTTAGCGGGAGGGAGCGGCGAGCAGTTCTTC. Translation gives CASSQVLAGGSGEQFF. This rearrangement joins TRBV4-2 to TRBJ2-1; 11 bases agree with TRBD2. The CDR3 length is 16 residues. From germline, CDR1 is LGHNA and CDR2 YNFKEQ. After removal of 1 base from V and 10 bases from J, the junction contained 9 bases not matched to a gene.

V is TRBV29-1 and J is TRBJ2-6, with D unresolved. The CDR3 consists of 14 residues. Germline lookup yields CDR1 SQVTM and CDR2 ANQGSEA. The V and J ends lost 3 bases and 0 bases respectively, with 6 bases between them. CDR3 sequence (DNA): TGCAGCGTTGATGTGAGCTCTGGGGCCAACGTCCTGACTTTC. It codes for CSVDVSSGANVLTF.

V usage is TRBV10-3 and J usage is TRBJ2-7; 9 nucleotides line up with TRBD1. Germline trimming cut 6 bases from V and 5 bases from J; bases unmatched to any gene: 5. The CDR3 loop spans 13 amino acids. CDR1 ENHRY and CDR2 SYGVKD come from the germline V gene. DNA of the CDR3: TGTGCCATCAGGACAGGGGGTAGTAACGAGCAGTACTTC. Translated, it gives CAIRTGGSNEQYF.

J is TRBJ2-2 and V is TRBV6-6; D is unclear. CDR3 length: 13 amino acids. CDR1 is MNHNY, CDR2 SVGAGI, per germline (reference sequence). V was pared by 5 bases and J by 0 bases, with 4 bases between. This CDR3 reads CASSPANTGELFF. The CDR3 DNA is TGTGCCAGCAGTCCCGCGAACACCGGGGAGCTGTTTTTT.

The chain recombines TRBV29-1 with TRBJ2-2; 7 nucleotides agree with TRBD1. From germline, CDR1 is SQVTM and CDR2 ANQGSEA. CDR3 size: 16 residues. Trimming at V came to 7 bases and at J to 5 bases, leaving 16 bases not matched to a gene. CDR3 sequence (DNA): TGCAGCGCAACAGGGGCAGGTTTGGTGGGAACCGGGGAGCTGTTTTTT. Amino acid sequence: CSATGAGLVGTGELFF.

This chain joins TRBV27 and TRBJ1-1; TRBD1 might be the D (6 bases). Germline lookup yields CDR1 MNHEY and CDR2 SMNVEV (reference sequence). This CDR3 is 15 amino acids long. Trimming took 7 bases from V and 1 from J, leaving 16 bases between them. CDR3 nucleotides: TGTGCCAGCACACCCTACGGGACAACGAACACTGAAGCTTTCTTT. It encodes CASTPYGTTNTEAFF.

This chain uses TRBV5-6 with TRBJ1-5; D gene unclear. Germline V CDR1 and CDR2: SGHDT, YYEEEE. The CDR3 runs to 14 residues. Trimming stripped 0 bases from V and 3 bases from J, with 7 bases between. This chain's CDR3 is CASSLGQINQPQHF. DNA of the CDR3: TGTGCCAGCAGCTTGGGGCAGATCAATCAGCCCCAGCATTTT.

As regards this clone: The same CDR3 is also encoded by other DNA sequences in this sample. The chain uses TRBV3-1 (or the pseudogene TRBV3-2) and TRBJ1-5; D possibly corresponds to TRBD1 (6 bases). Trimming removed 0 bases from V and 7 bases from J, with 16 bases in between. CDR3 length: 16 amino acids. Germline V lookup: CDR1 LGHDT, CDR2 YNNKEL (reference sequence). The CDR3 nucleotides read TGTGCCAGCAGCCAAGATGTGGGGGGGGCGGGCCAGCCCCAGCATTTT. Protein sequence: CASSQDVGGAGQPQHF.

The chain couples TRBV15 to TRBJ2-1; 12 nucleotides align to TRBD2. The CDR3 spans 15 residues. Germline V CDR1 and CDR2: LNHNV, YYDKDF (reference sequence). With 5 bases clipped from V and 4 bases from J, the junction kept 3 bases outside the gene matches. This CDR3 reads CATSALAGGYNEQFF. As DNA, the CDR3 is TGTGCCACCAGCGCCCTAGCGGGAGGGTACAATGAGCAGTTCTTC.

Worth noting for this clone: Other nucleotide sequences in the sample specify the same CDR3. The chain links TRBV7-2 to TRBJ1-1; D remains unclear. This CDR3 is 13 amino acids long. Looked up from germline, CDR1 is SGHTA and CDR2 is FQGNSA. V lost 2 bases, J lost 4 bases, and 8 bases lay in between. The CDR3 loop reads CASSLTGRTEAFF. The CDR3 DNA is TGTGCCAGCAGCTTAACGGGTCGCACTGAAGCTTTCTTT.

This clone was found a few times. The chain combines TRBV19 with TRBJ2-3, with D unclear. CDR1 and CDR2 from the germline V gene are LNHDA and SQIVND (reference sequence). CDR3 length: 14 amino acids. V lost 4 bases, J lost 2 bases, and 10 bases lay in between. In DNA form, the CDR3 reads TGTGCCAGTAGTAAGCTGTCCCTCACAGATACGCAGTATTTT. It is translated as CASSKLSLTDTQYF. The whole variable domain, filled in from reference TRBV19 and TRBJ2-3, reads DGGITQSPKYLFRKEGQNVTLSCEQNLNHDAMYWYRQDPGQGLRLIYYSQIVNDFQKGDIAEGYSVSREKKESFPLTVTSAQKNPTAFYLCASSKLSLTDTQYFGPGTRLTVL.

This chain uses TRBV28 with TRBJ2-1; D is unclear. The CDR3 covers 13 residues. Trimming took 7 bases from V and 10 from J, leaving 17 bases between them. CDR1 MDHEN and CDR2 SYDVKM come from the germline V gene. The CDR3 DNA sequence: TGTGCCAGCAAACAAAGGTGGATGAGGGAGCAGTTCTTC. It translates to CASKQRWMREQFF. The whole variable domain, filled in from reference TRBV28 and TRBJ2-1, reads DVKVTQSSRYLVKRTGEKVFLECVQDMDHENMFWYRQDPGLGLRLIYFSYDVKMKEKGDIPEGYSVSREKKERFSLILESASTNQTSMYLCASKQRWMREQFFGPGTRLTVL.

V usage is TRBV11-2 and J usage is TRBJ1-2, with D perhaps TRBD1 (6 bases). CDR3 size: 17 residues. Trimming took off 5 bases at V and 7 bases at J, with 26 bases between the two ends. Germline lookup yields CDR1 SGHAT and CDR2 FQNNGV. The chain's CDR3 is CASSLTPFPGQGGGYTF. The CDR3, as DNA: TGTGCCAGCAGCCTCACCCCGTTTCCGGGACAAGGTGGTGGCTACACCTTC.

CDR3 protein: CASSRLAEGADTQYF. In DNA form, the CDR3 reads TGTGCCAGCTCACGACTAGCGGAGGGGGCAGATACGCAGTATTTT. This chain uses TRBV18 with TRBJ2-3; 9 positions agree with TRBD2. Germline values: CDR1 KGHSH, CDR2 LQKENI. Germline trimming cut 4 bases from V and 4 bases from J; bases unmatched to any gene: 6. This CDR3 contains 15 residues.

The rearrangement uses TRBV25-1 and TRBJ2-5; possibly TRBD1 for D (7 bases). This CDR3 region has 17 residues. Deletions cut 0 bases from V and 2 bases from J, with 16 bases between. Germline loops: CDR1 MGHDK, CDR2 SYGVNS. Written as DNA, the CDR3 is TGTGCCAGCAGTGAATATTGGTCAGGGGGGAGTCAAGAGACCCAGTACTTC. It translates to CASSEYWSGGSQETQYF.

The rearrangement uses TRBV10-3 and TRBJ2-7, with D unresolved. Per germline, CDR1 ENHRY and CDR2 SYGVKD. The CDR3 extends over 12 amino acids. V lost 0 bases and J 5 bases, leaving 5 bases between the germline ends. CDR3 region: CAISESSNEQYF. The CDR3, as DNA: TGTGCCATCAGTGAGTCATCCAACGAGCAGTACTTC.

The V gene is TRBV30, the J gene TRBJ2-1; D gene unclear. Germline V lookup: CDR1 GTSNPN, CDR2 SVGIG (reference sequence). The CDR3 runs 11 residues. Trimming stripped 3 bases from V and 8 bases from J, with 8 bases between. The CDR3 region is CAWSRGYEQFF. The DNA of the CDR3 is TGTGCCTGGAGCCGTGGCTATGAGCAGTTCTTC.

A word on this clone: The DNA is left out, because the CDR3 cannot be placed on it with certainty; the CDR3 is given as TCRdb lists it. The chain joins TRBV24-1 to TRBJ1-5. Germline V gene data show CDR1 as KGHDR and CDR2 as SFDVKD. The CDR3 spans 15 residues, counting both ends. The CDR3 protein is CATSTSGVGNQPQHF.